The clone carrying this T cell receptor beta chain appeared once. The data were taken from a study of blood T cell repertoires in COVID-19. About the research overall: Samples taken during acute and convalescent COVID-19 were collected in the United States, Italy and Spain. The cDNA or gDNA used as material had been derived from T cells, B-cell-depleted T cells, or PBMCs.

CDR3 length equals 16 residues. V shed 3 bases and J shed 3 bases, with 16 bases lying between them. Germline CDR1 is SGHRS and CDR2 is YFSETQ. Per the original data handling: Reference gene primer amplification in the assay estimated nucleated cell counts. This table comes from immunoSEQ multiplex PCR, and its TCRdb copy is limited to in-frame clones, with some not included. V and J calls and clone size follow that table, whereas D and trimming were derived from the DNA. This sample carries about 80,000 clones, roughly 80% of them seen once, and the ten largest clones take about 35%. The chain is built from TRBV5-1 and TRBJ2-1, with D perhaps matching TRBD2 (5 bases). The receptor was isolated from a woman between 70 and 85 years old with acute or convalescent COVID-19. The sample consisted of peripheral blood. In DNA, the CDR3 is TGCGCCAGCAGCTACGAGGGTGGCCCTCTCTACAATGAGCAGTTCTTC. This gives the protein CASSYEGGPLYNEQFF. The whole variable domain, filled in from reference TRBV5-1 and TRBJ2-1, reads KAGVTQTPRYLIKTRGQQVTLSCSPISGHRSVSWYQQTPGQGLQFLFEYFSETQRNKGNFPGRFSGRQFSNSRSEMNVSTLELGDSALYLCASSYEGGPLYNEQFFGPGTRLTVL.